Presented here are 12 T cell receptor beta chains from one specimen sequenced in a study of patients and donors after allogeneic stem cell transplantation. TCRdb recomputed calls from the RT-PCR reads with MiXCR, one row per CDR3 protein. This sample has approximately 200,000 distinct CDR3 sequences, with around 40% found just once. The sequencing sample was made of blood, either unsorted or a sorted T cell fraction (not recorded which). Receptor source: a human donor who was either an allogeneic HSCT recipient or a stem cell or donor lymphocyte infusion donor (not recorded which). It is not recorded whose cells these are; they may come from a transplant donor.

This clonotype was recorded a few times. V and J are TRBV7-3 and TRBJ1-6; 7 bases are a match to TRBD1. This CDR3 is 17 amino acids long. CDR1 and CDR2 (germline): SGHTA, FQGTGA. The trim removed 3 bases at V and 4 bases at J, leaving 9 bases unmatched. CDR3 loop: CASSFGSGGRYNSPLHF. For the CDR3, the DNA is TGTGCCAGCAGCTTCGGGTCAGGGGGAAGATATAATTCACCCCTCCACTTT.

The CDR3: CASSLAGSMADTQYF. The CDR3 nucleotides read TGTGCCAGCAGTTTGGCAGGGAGCATGGCAGATACGCAGTATTTT. V usage is TRBV12-3 or TRBV12-4 and J usage is TRBJ2-3; either TRBD1 or TRBD2 may fit D (5 bases each). The CDR3 totals 15 residues. Trimming cost V 3 bases and J 4 bases, with 14 bases left between them.

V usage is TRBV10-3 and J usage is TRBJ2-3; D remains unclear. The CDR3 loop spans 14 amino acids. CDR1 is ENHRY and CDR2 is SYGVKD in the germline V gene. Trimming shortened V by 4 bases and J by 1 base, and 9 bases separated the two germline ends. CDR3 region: CAISGSVGTDTQYF. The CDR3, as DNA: TGTGCCATCAGTGGCAGTGTGGGCACAGATACGCAGTATTTT.

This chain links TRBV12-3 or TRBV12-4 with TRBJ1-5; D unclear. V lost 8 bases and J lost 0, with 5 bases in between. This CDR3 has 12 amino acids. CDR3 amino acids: CASADSNQPQHF. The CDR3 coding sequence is TGTGCCAGCGCCGATAGCAATCAGCCCCAGCATTTT.

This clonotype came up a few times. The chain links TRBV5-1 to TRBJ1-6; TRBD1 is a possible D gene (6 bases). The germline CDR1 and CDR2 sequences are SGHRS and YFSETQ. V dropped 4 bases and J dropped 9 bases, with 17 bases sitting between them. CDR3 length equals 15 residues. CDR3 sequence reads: CASSQLPDSFSPLHF. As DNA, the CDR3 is TGCGCCAGCAGCCAACTACCGGACAGTTTTTCACCCCTCCACTTT.

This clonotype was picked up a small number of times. Here the CDR3 DNA reads TGCAGTGCTAGCTCCAGTACTGAAGCTTTCTTT. This gives the protein CSASSSTEAFF. This chain joins TRBV20-1 and TRBJ1-1, with no clear D. V was trimmed by 3 bases and J by 5 bases, leaving 7 bases between them. CDR1 and CDR2 from the germline V gene are DFQATT and SNEGSKA (reference sequence). This CDR3 comprises 11 residues.

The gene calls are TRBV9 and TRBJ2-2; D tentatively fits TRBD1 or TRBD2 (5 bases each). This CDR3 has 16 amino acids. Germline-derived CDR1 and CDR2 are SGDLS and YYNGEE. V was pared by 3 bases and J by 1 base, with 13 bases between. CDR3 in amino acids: CASSARDVRNTGELFF. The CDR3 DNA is TGTGCCAGCAGCGCGAGGGACGTGAGGAACACCGGGGAGCTGTTTTTT.

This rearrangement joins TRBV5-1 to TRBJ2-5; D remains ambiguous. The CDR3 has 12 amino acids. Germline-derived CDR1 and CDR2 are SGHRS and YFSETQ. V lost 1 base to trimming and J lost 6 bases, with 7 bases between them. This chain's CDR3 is CASSLPGKTQYF. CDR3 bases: TGCGCCAGCAGCTTGCCCGGAAAGACCCAGTACTTC. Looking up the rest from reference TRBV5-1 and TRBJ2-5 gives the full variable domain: KAGVTQTPRYLIKTRGQQVTLSCSPISGHRSVSWYQQTPGQGLQFLFEYFSETQRNKGNFPGRFSGRQFSNSRSEMNVSTLELGDSALYLCASSLPGKTQYFGPGTRLLVL.

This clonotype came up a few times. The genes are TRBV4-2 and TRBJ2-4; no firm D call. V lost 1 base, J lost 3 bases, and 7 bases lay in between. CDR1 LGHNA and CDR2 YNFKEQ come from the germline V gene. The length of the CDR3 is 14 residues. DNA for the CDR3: TGTGCCAGCAGCCAAGTAGGTGGCAAAAACATTCAGTACTTC. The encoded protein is CASSQVGGKNIQYF.

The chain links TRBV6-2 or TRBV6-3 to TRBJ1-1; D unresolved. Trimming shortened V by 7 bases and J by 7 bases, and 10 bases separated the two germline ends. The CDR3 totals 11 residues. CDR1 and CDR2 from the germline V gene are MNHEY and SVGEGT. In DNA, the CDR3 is TGTGCCAGCACCGGGCGGTATGAAGCTTTCTTT. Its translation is CASTGRYEAFF.

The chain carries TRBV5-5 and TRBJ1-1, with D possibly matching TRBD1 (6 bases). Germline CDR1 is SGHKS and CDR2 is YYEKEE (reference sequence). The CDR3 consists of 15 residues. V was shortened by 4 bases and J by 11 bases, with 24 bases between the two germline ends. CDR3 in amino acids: CASSPYPGRGTGAFF. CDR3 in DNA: TGTGCCAGCAGCCCGTACCCCGGCAGGGGCACAGGGGCTTTCTTT.

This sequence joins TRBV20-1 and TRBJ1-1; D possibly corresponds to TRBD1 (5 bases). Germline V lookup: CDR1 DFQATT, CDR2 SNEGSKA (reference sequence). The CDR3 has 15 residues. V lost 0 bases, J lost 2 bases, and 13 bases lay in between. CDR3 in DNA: TGCAGTGCTAGAGATCAAGGGAGGGGCAACACTGAAGCTTTCTTT. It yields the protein CSARDQGRGNTEAFF.